The sequence of this TCR beta chain was determined in a study of regulatory T cells in long-lasting Graves disease. Study-wide findings and caveats: Persistent Graves' patients showed less TCR diversity than newly diagnosed ones.

Time point described: newly diagnosed GD, antithyroid drugs for less than 3 months. RNA extracted from PBMCs served as the sequencing template. The diagnosis of Graves' disease used American Thyroid Association guidelines. Comments on this clonotype: The antigen is unknown. A junction boundary mismatches the germline segment, possibly from a read error.

The TCR beta library used iRepertoire HTBI primers with Arm-PCR amplification of CDR3. TCRdb redid the calling of the multiplex PCR reads with MiXCR, one entry per CDR3 protein. The sample has fewer than 550,000 distinct CDR3 sequences, about 16% seen once. This CDR3 region has 18 residues. CDR1 and CDR2 from the germline V gene are SEHNR and FQNEAQ (reference sequence). This same sample was also part of a study on T cells in Graves' hyperthyroidism and ophthalmopathy. This second report adds: First-round RT-PCR targeting the TCR CDR3 was performed with the HTBI primer set.

This clonotype was obtained from a woman aged 35-65 years with Graves disease. V usage is TRBV7-9 and J usage is TRBJ2-7; 7 bases match TRBD1. The source material was peripheral blood mononuclear cells (PBMCs), sampled at new diagnosis, from a patient treated with antithyroid drugs. The CDR3 sequence is CASSRPIGSEGASCEQYF. The DNA for the CDR3 is TGTGCCAGCAGCCGTCCGATAGGGAGTGAGGGGGCCTCCTGCGAGCAGTACTTC.